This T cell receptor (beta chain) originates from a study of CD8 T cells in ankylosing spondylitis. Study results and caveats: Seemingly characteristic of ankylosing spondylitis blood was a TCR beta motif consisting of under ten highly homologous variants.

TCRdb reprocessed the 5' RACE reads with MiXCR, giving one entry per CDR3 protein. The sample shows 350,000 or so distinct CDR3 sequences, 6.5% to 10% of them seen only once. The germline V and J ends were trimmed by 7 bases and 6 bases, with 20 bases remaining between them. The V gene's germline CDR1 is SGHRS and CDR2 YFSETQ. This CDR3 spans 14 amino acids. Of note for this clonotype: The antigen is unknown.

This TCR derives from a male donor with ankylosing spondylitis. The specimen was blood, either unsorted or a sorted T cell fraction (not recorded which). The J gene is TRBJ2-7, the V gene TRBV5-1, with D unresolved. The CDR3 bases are TGCGCCAGCGCCTCCGGGCGGCCGGGTAGCGAGCAGTACTTC. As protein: CASASGRPGSEQYF.